The clone carrying this TCR beta chain was seen at least ten times. The antigen remains undetermined. V shed 3 bases and J shed 2 bases, with 5 bases lying between them. The CDR3 covers 13 residues. These data belong to a study of T cells after yellow fever vaccination. About the research overall: The fractions with low cell numbers were processed using SMART-Seq v4 Ultra Low Input.

Each CDR3 protein gets one entry after TCRdb re-called the 5' RACE reads with MiXCR. There are 70,000 or so distinct CDR3 sequences in the sample; under 6.5% occur only once, and around 2.2% lies in the top ten. Study results and limitations: Post-booster repertoires again held most primary-vaccination clones (roughly 96% CD4, just under 90% CD8). Researchers noted that a small share of clonotypes showed up in both CD4 and CD8 compartments. Contaminating bulk clonotypes could be abundant in FACS-sorted repertoires.

Sequenced material: CD4+ T cells sorted from PBMCs, taken less than 16 days after the first yellow fever vaccination. The origin of this receptor is a man aged 18 to 29 who received the YFV17D yellow fever vaccine. The J gene is TRBJ1-5, the V gene TRBV12-3 or TRBV12-4; D gene uncertain. In nucleotides, the CDR3 is TGTGCCAGCAGTTTTTCCGGCAATCAGCCCCAGCATTTT. As protein: CASSFSGNQPQHF.